This T cell receptor (beta chain) derives from a study of OX40 agonist ivuxolimab in advanced cancers. Study at large: Partial responses were achieved by three patients: one hepatocellular carcinoma, two cutaneous melanoma.

At cycle 4 day 1, cycle 7 day 1, and baseline, blood was sampled. V lost 6 bases and J lost 2, with 14 bases in between. The CDR3 runs to 14 residues. CDR1 MNHEY and CDR2 SVGAGI come from the germline V gene. Only in-frame clones appear in the TCRdb table, and some are missing; sequencing was by immunoSEQ multiplex PCR. This sample has fewer than 95,000 clones; approximately 85% occur once, and the top ten carry about 0.6%. Study-level points and caveats: CD4+ and CD8+ blood T cells expanded clonally by week 6 at 0.1 to 3.0 mg/kg. The mean number of expanded clones was higher in CD8+ T cells than in CD4+.

Of note for this clone: Its antigen remains unidentified.

The source of this sequence is an adult with an advanced solid tumor such as melanoma, head and neck, liver or kidney cancer. The sample in question was CD4+ or CD8+ T cells sorted from blood, obtained in a trial of the OX40 agonist ivuxolimab. V usage is TRBV6-5 and J usage is TRBJ2-7; a possible D gene is TRBD1 (5 bases). Written as DNA, the CDR3 is TGTGCCAGCAGCCGCGCCCAGGGTGCCTACGAGCAGTACTTC. Translation: CASSRAQGAYEQYF.